The T cell receptor beta chain under discussion was sequenced for a study of T cell repertoires in cytomegalovirus infection. Between the trimmed V and J ends, which lost 7 bases and 0 bases, there was a span of 4 bases. Germline CDR1 reads SGDLS; CDR2 reads YYNGEE. The CDR3 consists of 11 residues. TCRdb re-called the reads with MiXCR, one entry per CDR3 protein. The data contain 450,000 to 600,000 distinct CDR3 sequences, approximately 10% of them singletons. Study-wide findings and caveats: CMV-specific HLA-C-restricted TCR beta clonotypes dominated the ex vivo response.

Turning to this clonotype: Its specificity is not known.

Sequenced material: PBMCs. The J gene is TRBJ1-1, the V gene TRBV9; D remains ambiguous. The sequence derives from a human donor in good health (CMV status not recorded). Some clones in this sample may be carry-over from other donors' samples. The CDR3 DNA reads TGTGCCAGCCTAATGAACACTGAAGCTTTCTTT. Translation gives CASLMNTEAFF.